The TCR beta chain under discussion was sequenced for a study of technical replicates of blood from several donors. After removal of 6 bases from V and 7 bases from J, the junction contained 13 bases not matched to a gene. Germline CDR1 and CDR2: GTSNPN and SVGIG (reference sequence). CDR3 length: 15 residues. TCRdb keeps only in-frame clones here, not all; method: immunoSEQ multiplex PCR. The data show 100,000 or so clones, 95% to 96% seen once. The chain uses TRBV30 and TRBJ2-7; the match to TRBD1 covers 12 bases. The clonotype comes from a human donor in good health. The sample taken for sequencing was T cells isolated from PBMCs. This chain's CDR3 is CACDKPGQGANEQYF. The CDR3 DNA is TGTGCCTGTGATAAGCCGGGACAGGGGGCGAATGAGCAGTACTTC.